These 7 T cell receptor beta chains were sequenced from one sample in a study of regulatory T cells in long-lasting Graves disease. Time point described: newly diagnosed GD, antithyroid drugs for less than 3 months. Extracted RNA from PBMCs served as the source of the TCR library. Libraries of TCR beta came from iRepertoire HTBI primers plus Arm-PCR of CDR3 regions. TCRdb reanalysed the multiplex PCR reads using MiXCR and keeps one entry per CDR3 protein. Of hundreds of thousands of distinct CDR3 sequences in the sample, approximately 12% were seen once. These data were also filed under a second study, of T cells in Graves' hyperthyroidism and ophthalmopathy.

The input for sequencing was peripheral blood mononuclear cells (PBMCs), taken at new diagnosis, from a patient treated with antithyroid drugs. These TCRs come from a man younger than 40 with Graves disease.

This clonotype was recorded at least ten times. The rearrangement joins TRBV13 to TRBJ2-2; the D gene is possibly TRBD1 (5 bases). The CDR3 is 13 residues long. V lost 6 bases, J lost 5 bases, and 10 bases lay in between. Germline CDR1 reads PRHDT; CDR2 reads FYEKMQ (reference sequence). CDR3 amino acids: CASRAGWTGELFF. The CDR3 DNA reads as TGTGCCAGCAGGGCAGGGTGGACCGGGGAGCTGTTTTTT.

This clonotype appeared many times. The chain is built from TRBV29-1 and TRBJ2-3; tentatively, D is TRBD1 or TRBD2 (5 bases each). This CDR3 has 13 amino acids. The V gene's germline CDR1 is SQVTM and CDR2 ANQGSEA. Trimming cost V 6 bases and J 1 base, with 11 bases left between them. The CDR3 protein is CSVQLGGTDTQYF. The CDR3 nucleotides are TGCAGCGTCCAACTAGGGGGCACAGATACGCAGTATTTT.

The table lists this clonotype with many counts. The V gene is TRBV20-1, the J gene TRBJ2-7; D ambiguous. The CDR3 is 12 residues long. The germline CDR1 and CDR2 sequences are DFQATT and SNEGSKA (reference sequence). Trimming left V 6 bases short and J 1 base short, with 10 bases between. The CDR3 sequence: CSAGGRSYEQYF. For the CDR3, the DNA is TGCAGTGCCGGCGGCAGGTCCTACGAGCAGTACTTC.

The table lists this clonotype with many counts. The V call is TRBV28, the J call TRBJ2-1, with 9 bases identical to TRBD1. V shed 2 bases and J 2 bases; nucleotides not matched to a gene: 4. In germline, CDR1 is MDHEN, CDR2 SYDVKM. The CDR3 covers 16 residues. The CDR3 sequence is CASSLPGTGPYNEQFF. CDR3 bases: TGTGCCAGCAGTTTACCAGGGACAGGGCCCTACAATGAGCAGTTCTTC.

There are many counts of this clonotype. The chain couples TRBV29-1 to TRBJ1-1; possibly TRBD1 for D (6 bases). Germline lookup yields CDR1 SQVTM and CDR2 ANQGSEA. Trimming took off 4 bases at V and 1 base at J, with 13 bases between the two ends. CDR3 size: 14 residues. For the CDR3, the DNA is TGCAGCGTTGGCAGGGGAGTCGAGAACACTGAAGCTTTCTTT. Residues: CSVGRGVENTEAFF.

This clonotype was recorded at least ten times. The chain combines TRBV29-1 with TRBJ2-3, with 9 positions matching TRBD2. This CDR3 is built from 15 residues. V was pared by 4 bases and J by 2 bases, with 7 bases of the junction left unmatched. Germline V gene lookup returns CDR1 SQVTM and CDR2 ANQGSEA. The CDR3 region is CSVGTAGGSTDTQYF. The CDR3 region has the DNA TGCAGCGTTGGGACAGCGGGAGGATCCACAGATACGCAGTATTTT.

In this sample, this clonotype turned up many times. The chain links TRBV2 to TRBJ2-1; 10 nucleotides align to TRBD2. The ends lost 3 bases at V and 16 bases at J; junction bases unmatched: 6. This CDR3 is 12 amino acids long. The germline V gene has CDR1 SNHLY and CDR2 FYNNEI. Here the CDR3 reads CASSELAGVSFF. The DNA of the CDR3 is TGTGCCAGCAGTGAGCTAGCGGGAGTATCCTTCTTC.